The 6 T cell receptor beta chains in this list originate from one sample, sequenced in a study of T cell responses to AZD1222 COVID-19 vaccine. TCRdb keeps only in-frame clones here, not all; method: immunoSEQ multiplex PCR. Of roughly 120,000 clones detected, 75% to 95% appear once; the ten largest clones hold over 4%. Sequenced here: peripheral blood, sampled 28 days after the second dose of the MenACWY control vaccine. The receptors were gathered from an adult who received the MenACWY meningococcal vaccine as a control.

This clone was seen more than once but under ten times. V gene TRBV19 combines with J gene TRBJ2-2; weak D call: TRBD1 (5 bases). V lost 3 bases to trimming and J lost 4 bases, with 9 bases between them. CDR3 size: 14 residues. From germline, CDR1 is LNHDA and CDR2 SQIVND (reference sequence). The CDR3 spells CASSIQGPTGELFF. CDR3 sequence (DNA): TGTGCCAGTAGTATCCAGGGTCCCACCGGGGAGCTGTTTTTT.

V is TRBV9 and J is TRBJ1-1, with 7 nucleotides matching TRBD1. This CDR3 region has 14 residues. The junction had 1 base not matched to a gene; V was cut back by 2 bases and J by 0 bases. Germline V gene data show CDR1 as SGDLS and CDR2 as YYNGEE. This CDR3 is CASSVTGLNTEAFF. The CDR3, as DNA: TGTGCCAGCAGCGTGACAGGGTTGAACACTGAAGCTTTCTTT.

This clone was found a few times. The chain combines TRBV7-9 with TRBJ1-4; D may be TRBD1 (5 bases). Germline V CDR1 and CDR2: SEHNR, FQNEAQ (reference sequence). This CDR3 spans 17 amino acids. Trimming removed 5 bases from V and 0 bases from J, with 16 bases in between. The chain's CDR3 is CASSARFTGPTNEKLFF. The CDR3 DNA sequence: TGTGCCAGCAGCGCCCGCTTTACAGGACCAACTAATGAAAAACTGTTTTTT. Drawing the rest from reference TRBV7-9 and TRBJ1-4, the complete variable domain is DTGVSQNPRHKITKRGQNVTFRCDPISEHNRLYWYRQTLGQGPEFLTYFQNEAQLEKSRLLSDRFSAERPKGSFSTLEIQRTEQGDSAMYLCASSARFTGPTNEKLFFGSGTQLSVL.

This clone was detected only a few times. The chain recombines TRBV5-4 with TRBJ1-6; 12 bases fit TRBD1. With V trimmed by 4 bases and J by 10 bases, 6 bases remained unmatched. The CDR3 is 15 residues long. Germline V lookup: CDR1 SGHNT, CDR2 YYREEE (reference sequence). The CDR3 region is CASSPGTGGLSPLHF. In DNA, the CDR3 is TGTGCCAGCAGCCCCGGGACAGGGGGCCTGTCACCCCTCCACTTT.

The chain links TRBV28 to TRBJ2-7, with D unclear. The V gene's germline CDR1 is MDHEN and CDR2 SYDVKM. V lost 2 bases to trimming and J lost 3 bases, with 2 bases between them. The CDR3 loop spans 11 amino acids. The CDR3 is CASSLNYEQYF. As DNA, the CDR3 is TGTGCCAGCAGTTTAAACTACGAGCAGTACTTC.

A single count supports this clone. V is TRBV28 and J is TRBJ2-1, with a possible D match to TRBD1 (5 bases). This CDR3 has 15 amino acids. The germline V and J ends were trimmed by 5 bases and 4 bases, with 15 bases remaining between them. Germline CDR1 and CDR2: MDHEN and SYDVKM. CDR3 protein: CASSVTGPKYNEQFF. CDR3 coding DNA: TGTGCCAGCAGTGTAACAGGACCTAAGTACAATGAGCAGTTCTTC.